This T cell receptor (beta chain) was identified during a study of CD8+ T cells in alopecia areata. Study-wide context: Those treated were given oral tofacitinib at 5 to 10 mg twice daily. Patients remained on tofacitinib for 6 to 18 months and then went 6 months without it.

TCR sequencing used cDNA made by reverse transcription of extracted RNA. TCRdb's copy holds only in-frame clones and misses some; the assay was immunoSEQ multiplex PCR. Here the sample spans about 270,000 clones, over 45% being singletons. Treatment noted: oral pan-JAK inhibitor, 5-10 mg twice daily. The material was CD4+ T cells sorted from blood, obtained between weeks 51 and 54, from a patient treated with tofacitinib. The sequence was collected from a human donor with alopecia areata.

The DNA of the CDR3 is TGTGCCAGCAGCAGTACAGGGGCCCGTGCGCCCCAGCATTTT. This codes for CASSSTGARAPQHF. The gene calls are TRBV2 and TRBJ1-5; TRBD1 matches at 7 bases. The V gene end was trimmed by 6 bases and the J gene end by 9 bases; junction bases not matched to a gene: 11. The CDR3 is made up of 14 amino acids. Per germline, CDR1 SNHLY and CDR2 FYNNEI.